Described below is a single TCR beta chain sequence and its context. Its antigen has not been determined. Base-call qualities are not available, and no considerably larger clone is one nucleotide away. In the first month after transplant, blood samples were collected up to 4 times, and after that at least monthly when available. The data are from a study of graft-versus-host responses after intestinal transplantation (dated by TCRdb to the early 2020s). About the investigation overall: Multivisceral, liver-intestinal, or isolated intestinal transplants were received by the recipients. Alloreactive clones were identified by sequencing pre-transplant mixed lymphocyte reaction products and comparing these products with unstimulated pre-transplant donor and recipient T cells. All recipients received anti-thymocyte globulin induction followed by maintenance tacrolimus and steroids for about three years. A peak of at least 4% donor T cells among recipient peripheral blood mononuclear cells was the definition used for donor T cell macrochimerism. The cohort enrolled 24 intestinal transplant recipients including one retransplant, and a few patients lacking pretransplant specimens were excluded. Graft-versus-host and host-versus-graft alloreactive T cell clones were tracked in the graft, circulation and bone marrow after intestinal transplantation using bulk TCR-beta CDR3 sequencing. Samples from a few later patients were sequenced in-house on an Illumina MiSeq with MiXCR processing rather than by the commercial service. Overall study results and their limits: Patients with donor T cell macrochimerism had high GvH to HvG T cell clonal ratios in their allografts. GvH clones were detected in recipient bone marrow, and some of these GvH clones were observed earlier in ileal mucosa or blood, consistent with an intestinal mucosal origin. Conclusions were limited by the relatively low number and heterogeneity of intestinal transplant patients. Early after transplant, peak levels of circulating GvH clones were found to be associated with declines in HvG clones.

The library was generated by the immunoSEQ multiplex PCR assay. Adaptive Biotechnologies carried out high-throughput TCR-beta CDR3 sequencing of genomic DNA for most patients. As for the original processing: TCR sequencing data were retrieved from Adaptive's ImmunoSEQ software for about 17 patients, whereas three other patients were processed with MiXCR and VDJtools. CDR3 nucleotide sequences shared between donor and recipient were removed because the origin of such sequences could not be assigned. To be classed as alloreactive, a clone needed at least 2-fold expansion over unstimulated cells and a minimum CFSE-low frequency of 0.002% (template counts) or 0.001% (read counts). Clones were considered mappable if detected in sequenced pre-transplant spleen, lymph node, or MLR CFSE-low populations of the donor or recipient. Cumulative frequency of alloreactive clones was calculated as a percentage of all sequences weighted by copy number. The table comes from immuneACCESS by way of TCRdb, which keeps in-frame sequences with V and J called. Part of the clones is missing from these tables; in studies checked, under half for an unresolved V gene and the rest for unknown reasons. Clonal size and the V and J genes are those of that table, whereas D and trimming came from the DNA. The sample contains roughly 97,000 clones, 75% to 95% of them found a single time. The ten most abundant clones make up roughly a sixth of the sample.

Sequencing used PBMCs, obtained about 460 days after intestinal transplant. The receptor was derived from a human patient who received an intestinal transplant, so some T cells may come from the graft donor.

The CDR3 region reads CASSLEGNNQPQHF. The bases read TGCGCCAGCAGCTTGGAGGGGAACAATCAGCCCCAGCATTTT. The chain uses TRBV5-1 and TRBJ1-5; the D gene is perhaps TRBD1, on 5 matching bases. V is shortened by 0 bases, J by 3 bases, and the region joining them spans 7 bases. The CDR3, from cysteine to phenylalanine, totals 14 residues. Of the read, only the CDR3 DNA is kept; its 42 bases are in frame from base 1. The germline V gene specifies SGHRS as CDR1 and YFSETQ as CDR2.